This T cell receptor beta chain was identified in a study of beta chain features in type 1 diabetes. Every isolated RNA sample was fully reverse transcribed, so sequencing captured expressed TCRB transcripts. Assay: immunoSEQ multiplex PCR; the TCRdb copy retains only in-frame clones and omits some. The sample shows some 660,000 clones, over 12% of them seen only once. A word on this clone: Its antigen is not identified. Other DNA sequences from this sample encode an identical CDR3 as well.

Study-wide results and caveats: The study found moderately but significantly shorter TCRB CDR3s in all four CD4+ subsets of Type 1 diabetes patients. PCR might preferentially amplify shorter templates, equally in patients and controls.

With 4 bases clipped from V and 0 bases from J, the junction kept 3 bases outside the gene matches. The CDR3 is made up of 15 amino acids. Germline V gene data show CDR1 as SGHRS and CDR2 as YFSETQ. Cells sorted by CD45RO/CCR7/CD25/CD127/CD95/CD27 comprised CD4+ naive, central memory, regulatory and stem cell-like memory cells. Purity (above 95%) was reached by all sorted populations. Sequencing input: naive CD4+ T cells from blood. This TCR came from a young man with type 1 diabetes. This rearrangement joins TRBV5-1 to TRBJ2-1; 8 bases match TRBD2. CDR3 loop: CASSPSGSSYNEQFF. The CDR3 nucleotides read TGCGCCAGCAGCCCCAGCGGGAGCTCCTACAATGAGCAGTTCTTC. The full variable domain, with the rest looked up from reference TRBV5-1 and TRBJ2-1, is KAGVTQTPRYLIKTRGQQVTLSCSPISGHRSVSWYQQTPGQGLQFLFEYFSETQRNKGNFPGRFSGRQFSNSRSEMNVSTLELGDSALYLCASSPSGSSYNEQFFGPGTRLTVL.